This T cell receptor beta chain was captured in a study of patients and donors after allogeneic stem cell transplantation. TCRdb recomputed calls from the RT-PCR reads with MiXCR, one row per CDR3 protein. The sample consists of more than 150,000 distinct CDR3 sequences, 40% to 45% of them appearing once. This CDR3 comprises 13 residues. V lost 5 bases, J lost 5 bases, and 12 bases lay in between. Germline assignment: CDR1 MNHEY and CDR2 SVGAGI. The V call is TRBV6-5, the J call TRBJ2-5, with D possibly matching TRBD1 (6 bases). Sample: blood, either unsorted or a sorted T cell fraction (not recorded which). This receptor was obtained from a human donor who was either an allogeneic HSCT recipient or a stem cell or donor lymphocyte infusion donor (not recorded which). It is not recorded whose cells these are; they may come from a transplant donor. CDR3 sequence reads: CASSTGIGETQYF. The DNA for the CDR3 is TGTGCCAGCAGTACAGGGATAGGGGAGACCCAGTACTTC.